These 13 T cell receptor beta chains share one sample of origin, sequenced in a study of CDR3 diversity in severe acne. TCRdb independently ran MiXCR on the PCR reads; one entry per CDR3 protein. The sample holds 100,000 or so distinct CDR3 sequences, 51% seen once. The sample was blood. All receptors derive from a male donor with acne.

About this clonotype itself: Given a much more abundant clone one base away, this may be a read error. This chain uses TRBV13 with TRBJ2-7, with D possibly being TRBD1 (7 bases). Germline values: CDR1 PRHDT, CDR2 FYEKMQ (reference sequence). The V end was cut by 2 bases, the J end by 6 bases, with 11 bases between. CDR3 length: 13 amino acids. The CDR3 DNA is TGTGCCAGCAGCTTAACGGAGGGGGCCGAGCAGTACTTC. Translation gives CASSLTEGAEQYF.

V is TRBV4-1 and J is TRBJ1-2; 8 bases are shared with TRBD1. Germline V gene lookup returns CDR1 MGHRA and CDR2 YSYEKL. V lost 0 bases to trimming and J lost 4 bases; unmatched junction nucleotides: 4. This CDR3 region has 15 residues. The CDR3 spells CASSQEWTGTYGYTF. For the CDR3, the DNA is TGCGCCAGCAGCCAAGAGTGGACAGGGACCTATGGCTACACCTTC.

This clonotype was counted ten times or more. This CDR3 is CSVEDRGSYNEQFF. CDR3 DNA: TGCAGCGTTGAAGATCGGGGCTCCTACAATGAGCAGTTCTTC. The V call is TRBV29-1, the J call TRBJ2-1, with D possibly TRBD2 on 5 matching bases. Trimming took off 0 bases at V and 0 bases at J, with 6 bases between the two ends. The length of the CDR3 is 14 residues. The germline V gene encodes CDR1 SQVTM and CDR2 ANQGSEA.

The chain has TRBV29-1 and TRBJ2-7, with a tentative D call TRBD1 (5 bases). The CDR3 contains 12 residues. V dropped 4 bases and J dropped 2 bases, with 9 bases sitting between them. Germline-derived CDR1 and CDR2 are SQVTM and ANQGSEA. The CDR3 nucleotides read TGCAGCGTTGGGACATCGCCCTACGAGCAGTACTTC. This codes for CSVGTSPYEQYF.

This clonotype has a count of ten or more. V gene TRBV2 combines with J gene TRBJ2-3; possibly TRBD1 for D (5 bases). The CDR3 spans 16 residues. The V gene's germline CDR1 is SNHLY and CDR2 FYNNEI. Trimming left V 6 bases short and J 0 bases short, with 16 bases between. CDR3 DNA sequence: TGTGCCAGCAGCCCTAGACAGTCCCCTAGCACAGATACGCAGTATTTT. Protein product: CASSPRQSPSTDTQYF.

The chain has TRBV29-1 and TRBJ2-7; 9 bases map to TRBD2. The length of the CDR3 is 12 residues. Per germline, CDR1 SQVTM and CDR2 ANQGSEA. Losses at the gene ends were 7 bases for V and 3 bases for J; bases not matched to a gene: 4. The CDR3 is CSDRLAVYEQYF. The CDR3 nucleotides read TGCAGCGACCGACTAGCGGTCTACGAGCAGTACTTC.

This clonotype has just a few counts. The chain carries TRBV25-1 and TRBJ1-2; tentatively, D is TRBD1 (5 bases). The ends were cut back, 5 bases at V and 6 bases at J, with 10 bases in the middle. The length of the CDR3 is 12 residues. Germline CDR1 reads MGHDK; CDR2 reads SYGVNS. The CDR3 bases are TGTGCCAGCAGTTCCGGGGCTCATGGCTACACCTTC. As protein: CASSSGAHGYTF.

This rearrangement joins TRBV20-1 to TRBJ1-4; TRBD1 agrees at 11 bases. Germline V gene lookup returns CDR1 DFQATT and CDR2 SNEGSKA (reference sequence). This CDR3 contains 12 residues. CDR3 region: CSAGQGAGKLFF. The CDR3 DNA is TGCAGCGCTGGACAGGGGGCGGGAAAACTGTTTTTT.

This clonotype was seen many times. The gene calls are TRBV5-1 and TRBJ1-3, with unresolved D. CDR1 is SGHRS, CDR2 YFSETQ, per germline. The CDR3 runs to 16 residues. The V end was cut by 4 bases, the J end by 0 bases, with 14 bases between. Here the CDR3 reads CASSPGGRFSGNTIYF. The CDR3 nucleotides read TGCGCCAGCAGCCCGGGAGGGCGCTTCTCTGGAAACACCATATATTTT.

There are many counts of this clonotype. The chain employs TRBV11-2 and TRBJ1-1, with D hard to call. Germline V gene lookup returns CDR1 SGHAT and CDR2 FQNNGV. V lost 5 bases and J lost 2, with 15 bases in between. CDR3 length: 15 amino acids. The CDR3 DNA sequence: TGTGCCAGCAGCCCGGCCGGAAGCTATAACACTGAAGCTTTCTTT. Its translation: CASSPAGSYNTEAFF.

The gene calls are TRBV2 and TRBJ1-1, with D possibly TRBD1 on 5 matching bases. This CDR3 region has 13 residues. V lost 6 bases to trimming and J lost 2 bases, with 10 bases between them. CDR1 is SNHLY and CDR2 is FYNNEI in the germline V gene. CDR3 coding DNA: TGTGCCAGCAGCACGGACATAAACACTGAAGCTTTCTTT. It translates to CASSTDINTEAFF.

CDR3 nucleotide sequence: TGCAGTGTCGCCAGGCCCAGCTCCTACAATGAGCAGTATTTT. Its translation: CSVARPSSYNEQYF. The chain uses TRBV20-1 and TRBJ2-3, with no clear D. Germline lookup yields CDR1 DFQATT and CDR2 SNEGSKA (reference sequence). The CDR3 is 14 amino acids. The ends were cut back, 7 bases at V and 11 bases at J, with 25 bases in the middle.

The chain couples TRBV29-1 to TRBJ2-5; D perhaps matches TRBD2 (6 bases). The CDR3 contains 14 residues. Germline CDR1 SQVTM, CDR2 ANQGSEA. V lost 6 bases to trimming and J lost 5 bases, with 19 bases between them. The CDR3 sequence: CSVLHDSGVETQYF. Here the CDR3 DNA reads TGCAGCGTCCTACACGATAGCGGCGTCGAGACCCAGTACTTC.